This TCR beta chain was captured in a study of cytomegalovirus exposure and HLA in healthy donors. The study ran its PCR with 60 Vbeta and 13 Jbeta primers. Sequenced by immunoSEQ multiplex PCR; TCRdb stores in-frame clones only, minus some. This sample's table has 90,000 to 120,000 clones. V lost 2 bases, J lost 4 bases, and 10 bases stayed unmatched. From germline, CDR1 is MNHEY and CDR2 SVGAGI. CDR3 length: 16 residues. Comment on this clone: Antigen: not known.

Study-level results: HLA alleles showed associations with fewer than 20,000 TCR beta sequences in a later analysis, at a 0.05 false discovery rate. Reported findings show TCR beta sequences accurately forecast HLA-A and HLA-B alleles in most subjects. Three chains tied to CMV proved CMV antigen-specific in vitro.

The receptor's source is a man in his fifties in good health and CMV-seronegative. The chain uses TRBV6-5 and TRBJ2-5; 7 bases line up with TRBD2. Sample: PBMCs. In DNA, the CDR3 is TGTGCCAGCAGTTACAGGGCCGGGAGGAGTCCAGAGACCCAGTACTTC. Translating gives CASSYRAGRSPETQYF.